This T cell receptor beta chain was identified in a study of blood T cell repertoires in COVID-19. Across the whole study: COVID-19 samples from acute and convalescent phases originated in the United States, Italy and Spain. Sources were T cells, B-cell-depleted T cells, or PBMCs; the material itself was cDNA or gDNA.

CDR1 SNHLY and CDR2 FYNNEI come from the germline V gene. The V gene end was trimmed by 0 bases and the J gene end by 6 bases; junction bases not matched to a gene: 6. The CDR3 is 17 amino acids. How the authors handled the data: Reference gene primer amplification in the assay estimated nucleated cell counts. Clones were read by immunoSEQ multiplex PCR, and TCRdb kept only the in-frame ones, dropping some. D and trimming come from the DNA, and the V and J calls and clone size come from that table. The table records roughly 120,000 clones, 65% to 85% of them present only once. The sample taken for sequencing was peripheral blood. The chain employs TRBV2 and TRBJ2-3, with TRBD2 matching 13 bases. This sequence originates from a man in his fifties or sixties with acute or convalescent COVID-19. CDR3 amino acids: CASSEARSTSGGDTQYF. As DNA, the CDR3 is TGTGCCAGCAGTGAAGCGCGATCGACTAGCGGGGGGGATACGCAGTATTTT.